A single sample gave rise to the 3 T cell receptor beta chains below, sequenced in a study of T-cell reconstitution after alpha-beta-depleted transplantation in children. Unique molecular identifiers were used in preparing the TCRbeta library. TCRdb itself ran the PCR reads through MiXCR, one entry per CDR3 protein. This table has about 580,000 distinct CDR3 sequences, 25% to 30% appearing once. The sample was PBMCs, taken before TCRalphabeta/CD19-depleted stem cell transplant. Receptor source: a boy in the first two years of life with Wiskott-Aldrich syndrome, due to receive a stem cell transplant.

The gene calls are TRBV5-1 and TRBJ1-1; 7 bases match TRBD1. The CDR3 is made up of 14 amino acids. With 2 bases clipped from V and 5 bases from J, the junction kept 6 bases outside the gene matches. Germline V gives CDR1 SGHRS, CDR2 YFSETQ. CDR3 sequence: CASSFTGVETEAFF. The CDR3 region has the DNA TGCGCCAGCAGCTTCACAGGGGTTGAAACTGAAGCTTTCTTT.

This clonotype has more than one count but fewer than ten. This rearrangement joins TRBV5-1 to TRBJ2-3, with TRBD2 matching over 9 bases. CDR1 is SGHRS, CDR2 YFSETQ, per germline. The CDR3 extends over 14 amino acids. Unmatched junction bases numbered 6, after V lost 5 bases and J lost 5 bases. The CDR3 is CASSWTSARDTQYF. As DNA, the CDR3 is TGCGCCAGCAGTTGGACTAGCGCTAGAGATACGCAGTATTTT. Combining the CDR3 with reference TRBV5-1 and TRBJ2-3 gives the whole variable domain KAGVTQTPRYLIKTRGQQVTLSCSPISGHRSVSWYQQTPGQGLQFLFEYFSETQRNKGNFPGRFSGRQFSNSRSEMNVSTLELGDSALYLCASSWTSARDTQYFGPGTRLTVL.

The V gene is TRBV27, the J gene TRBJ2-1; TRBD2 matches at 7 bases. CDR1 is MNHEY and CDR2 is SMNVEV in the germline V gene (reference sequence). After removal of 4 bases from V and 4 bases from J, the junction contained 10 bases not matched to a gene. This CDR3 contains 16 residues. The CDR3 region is CASSSLIAGQYNEQFF. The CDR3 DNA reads TGTGCCAGCAGTTCGCTTATAGCGGGCCAGTACAATGAGCAGTTCTTC.